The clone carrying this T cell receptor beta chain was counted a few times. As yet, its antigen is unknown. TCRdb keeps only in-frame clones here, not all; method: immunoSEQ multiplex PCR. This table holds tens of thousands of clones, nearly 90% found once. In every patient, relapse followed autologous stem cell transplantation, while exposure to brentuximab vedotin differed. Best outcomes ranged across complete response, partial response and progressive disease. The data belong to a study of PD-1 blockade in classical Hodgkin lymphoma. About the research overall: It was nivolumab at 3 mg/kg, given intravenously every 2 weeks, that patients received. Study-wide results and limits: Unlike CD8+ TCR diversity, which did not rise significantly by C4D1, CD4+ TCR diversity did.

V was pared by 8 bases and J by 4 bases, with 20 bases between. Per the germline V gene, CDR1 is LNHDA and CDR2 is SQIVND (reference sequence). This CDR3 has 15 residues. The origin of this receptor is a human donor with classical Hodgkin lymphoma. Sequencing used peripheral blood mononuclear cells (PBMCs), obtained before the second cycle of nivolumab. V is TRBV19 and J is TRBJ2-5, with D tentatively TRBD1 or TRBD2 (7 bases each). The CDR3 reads CASHPGGAYVETQYF. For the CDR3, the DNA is TGTGCCAGTCATCCAGGGGGGGCCTACGTAGAGACCCAGTACTTC.